The clone carrying this T cell receptor beta chain showed up just a few times. This record belongs to a study of human T cells and chemical hapten exposure. Stated time point: pre-sensitization, week 0. Treatment defined: therapeutic diphenylcyclopropenone sensitization with weekly scalp DPC. Germline lookup yields CDR1 SEHNR and CDR2 FQNEAQ (reference sequence). There are 14 residues in the CDR3. V shed 4 bases, J shed 3 bases, and the junction held 1 base outside the gene matches. TCRdb itself ran the RACE reads through MiXCR, one entry per CDR3 protein. The sample carries under 110,000 distinct CDR3 sequences, approximately 12% recorded once.

This TCR derives from a woman aged 50 to 60 with alopecia areata. Some clones in this sample may be carry-over from other donors' samples. The specimen was whole blood, collected in connection with sensitization to the hapten diphenylcyclopropenone (DPC). The chain joins TRBV7-9 to TRBJ2-3; 10 bases line up with TRBD2. CDR3: CASSSGLATDTQYF. The DNA of the CDR3 is TGTGCCAGCAGCTCGGGACTAGCGACAGATACGCAGTATTTT.